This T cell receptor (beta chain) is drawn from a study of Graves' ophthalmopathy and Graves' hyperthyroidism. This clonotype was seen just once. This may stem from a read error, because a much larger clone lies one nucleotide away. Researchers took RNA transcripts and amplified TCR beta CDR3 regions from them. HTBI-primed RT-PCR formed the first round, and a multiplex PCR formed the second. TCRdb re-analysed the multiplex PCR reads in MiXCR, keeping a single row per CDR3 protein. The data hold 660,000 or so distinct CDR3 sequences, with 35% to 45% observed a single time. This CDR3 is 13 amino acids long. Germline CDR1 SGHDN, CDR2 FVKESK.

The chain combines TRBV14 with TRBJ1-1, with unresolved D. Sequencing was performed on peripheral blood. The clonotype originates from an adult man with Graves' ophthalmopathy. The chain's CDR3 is CASGPSQNAEAFF. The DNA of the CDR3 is TGTGCCAGCGGACCGTCCCAGAACGCTGAAGCTTTCTTT.